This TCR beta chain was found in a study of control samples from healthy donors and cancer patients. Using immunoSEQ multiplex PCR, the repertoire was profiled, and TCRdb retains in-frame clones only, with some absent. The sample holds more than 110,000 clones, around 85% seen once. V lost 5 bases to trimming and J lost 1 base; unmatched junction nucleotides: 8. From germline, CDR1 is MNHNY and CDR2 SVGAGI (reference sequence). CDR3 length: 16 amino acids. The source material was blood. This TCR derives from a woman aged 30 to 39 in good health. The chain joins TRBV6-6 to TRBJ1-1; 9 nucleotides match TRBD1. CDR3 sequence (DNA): TGTGCCAGCAGTCCCCCAGGGACAGGGAAGAACACTGAAGCTTTCTTT. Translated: CASSPPGTGKNTEAFF.